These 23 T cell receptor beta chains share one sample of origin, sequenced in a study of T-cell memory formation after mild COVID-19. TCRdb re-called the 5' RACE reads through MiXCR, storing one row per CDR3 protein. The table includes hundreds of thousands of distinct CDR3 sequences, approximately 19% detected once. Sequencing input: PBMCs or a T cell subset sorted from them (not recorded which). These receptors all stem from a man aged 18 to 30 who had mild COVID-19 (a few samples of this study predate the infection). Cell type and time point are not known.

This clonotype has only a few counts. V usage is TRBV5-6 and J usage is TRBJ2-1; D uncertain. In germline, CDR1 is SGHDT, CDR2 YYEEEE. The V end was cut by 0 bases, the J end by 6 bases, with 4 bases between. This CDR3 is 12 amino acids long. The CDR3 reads CASSLASNEQFF. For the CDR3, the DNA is TGTGCCAGCAGCTTGGCGAGCAATGAGCAGTTCTTC.

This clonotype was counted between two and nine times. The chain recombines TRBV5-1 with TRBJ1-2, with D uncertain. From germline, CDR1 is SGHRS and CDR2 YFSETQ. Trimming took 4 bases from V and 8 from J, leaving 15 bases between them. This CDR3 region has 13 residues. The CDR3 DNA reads TGCGCCAGCAGCCTCAAGCCCCCGGGAGGCTACACCTTC. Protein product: CASSLKPPGGYTF.

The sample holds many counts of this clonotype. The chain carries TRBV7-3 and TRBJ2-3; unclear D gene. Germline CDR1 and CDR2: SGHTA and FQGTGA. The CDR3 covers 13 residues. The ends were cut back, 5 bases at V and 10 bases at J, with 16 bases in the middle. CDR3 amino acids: CASSPYYGSSQYF. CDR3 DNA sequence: TGTGCCAGCAGCCCTTACTATGGATCGTCGCAGTATTTT.

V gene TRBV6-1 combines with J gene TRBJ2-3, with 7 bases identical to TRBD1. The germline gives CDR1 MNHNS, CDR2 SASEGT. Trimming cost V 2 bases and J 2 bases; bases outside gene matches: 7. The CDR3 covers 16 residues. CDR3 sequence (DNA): TGTGCCAGCAGTGAAAGACAGGGACCGTCCACAGATACGCAGTATTTT. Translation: CASSERQGPSTDTQYF.

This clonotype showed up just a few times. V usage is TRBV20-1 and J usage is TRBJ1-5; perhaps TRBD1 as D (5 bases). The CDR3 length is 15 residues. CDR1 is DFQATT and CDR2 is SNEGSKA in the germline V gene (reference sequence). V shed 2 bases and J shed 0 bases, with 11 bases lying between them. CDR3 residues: CSARQGGDSNQPQHF. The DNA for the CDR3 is TGCAGTGCTAGACAGGGAGGGGATAGCAATCAGCCCCAGCATTTT.

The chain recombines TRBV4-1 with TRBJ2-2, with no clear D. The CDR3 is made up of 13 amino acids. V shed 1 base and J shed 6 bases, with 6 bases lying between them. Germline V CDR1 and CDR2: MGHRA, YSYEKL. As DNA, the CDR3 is TGCGCCAGCAGCCAAGTCAGGTCCGGGGAGCTGTTTTTT. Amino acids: CASSQVRSGELFF.

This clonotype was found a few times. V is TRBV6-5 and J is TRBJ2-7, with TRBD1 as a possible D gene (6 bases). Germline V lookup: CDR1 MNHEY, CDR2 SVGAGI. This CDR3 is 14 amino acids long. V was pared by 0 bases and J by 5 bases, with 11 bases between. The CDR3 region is CASSYSGGRDEQYF. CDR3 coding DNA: TGTGCCAGCAGTTACTCTGGGGGCCGGGACGAGCAGTACTTC.

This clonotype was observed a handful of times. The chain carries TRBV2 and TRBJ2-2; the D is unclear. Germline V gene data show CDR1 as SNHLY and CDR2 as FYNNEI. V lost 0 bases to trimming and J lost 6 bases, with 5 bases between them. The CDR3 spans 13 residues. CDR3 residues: CASSEASPGELFF. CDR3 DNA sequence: TGTGCCAGCAGTGAAGCCTCCCCCGGGGAGCTGTTTTTT.

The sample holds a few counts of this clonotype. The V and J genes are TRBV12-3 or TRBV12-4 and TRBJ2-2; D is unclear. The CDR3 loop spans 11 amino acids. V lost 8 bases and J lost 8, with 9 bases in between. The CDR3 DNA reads TGTGCCAGCGCATTGAGAGGGGAGCTGTTTTTT. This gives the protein CASALRGELFF.

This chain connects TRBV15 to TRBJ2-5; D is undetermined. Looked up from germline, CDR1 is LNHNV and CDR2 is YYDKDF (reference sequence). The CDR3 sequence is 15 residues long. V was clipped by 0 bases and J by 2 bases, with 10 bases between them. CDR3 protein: CATSRDLGRQETQYF. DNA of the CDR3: TGTGCCACCAGCAGAGATCTTGGGCGGCAAGAGACCCAGTACTTC.

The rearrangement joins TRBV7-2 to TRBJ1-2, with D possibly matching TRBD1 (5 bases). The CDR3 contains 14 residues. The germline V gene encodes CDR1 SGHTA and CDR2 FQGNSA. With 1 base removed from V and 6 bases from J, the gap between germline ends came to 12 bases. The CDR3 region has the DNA TGTGCCAGCAGCTTAGTAACAGGATTGCATGGCTACACCTTC. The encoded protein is CASSLVTGLHGYTF. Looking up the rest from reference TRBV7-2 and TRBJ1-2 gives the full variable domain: GAGVSQSPSNKVTEKGKDVELRCDPISGHTALYWYRQSLGQGLEFLIYFQGNSAPDKSGLPSDRFSAERTGGSVSTLTIQRTQQEDSAVYLCASSLVTGLHGYTFGSGTRLTVV.

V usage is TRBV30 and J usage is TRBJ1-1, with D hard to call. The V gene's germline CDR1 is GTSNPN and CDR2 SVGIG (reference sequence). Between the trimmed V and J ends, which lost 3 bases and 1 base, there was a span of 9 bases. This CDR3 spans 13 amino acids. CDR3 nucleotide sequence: TGTGCCTGGAGCCGTACCAGGAACACTGAAGCTTTCTTT. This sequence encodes CAWSRTRNTEAFF.

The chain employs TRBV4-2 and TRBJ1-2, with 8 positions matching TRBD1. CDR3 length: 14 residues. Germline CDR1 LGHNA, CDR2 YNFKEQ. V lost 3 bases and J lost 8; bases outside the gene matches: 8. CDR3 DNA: TGTGCCAGCAGCCACAACGACAGGGGTAAAGGCTACACCTTC. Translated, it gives CASSHNDRGKGYTF.

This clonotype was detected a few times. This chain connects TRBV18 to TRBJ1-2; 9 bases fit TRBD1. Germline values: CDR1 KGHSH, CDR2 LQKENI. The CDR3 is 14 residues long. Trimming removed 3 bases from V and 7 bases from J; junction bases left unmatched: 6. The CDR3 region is CASSPLGQGAGYTF. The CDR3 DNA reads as TGTGCCAGCTCACCGTTGGGACAGGGCGCTGGCTACACCTTC.

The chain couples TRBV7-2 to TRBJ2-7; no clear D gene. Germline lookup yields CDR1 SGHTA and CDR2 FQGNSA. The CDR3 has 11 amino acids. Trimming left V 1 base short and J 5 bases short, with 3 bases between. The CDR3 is CASSLVHEQYF. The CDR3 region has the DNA TGTGCCAGCAGCTTAGTCCACGAGCAGTACTTC.

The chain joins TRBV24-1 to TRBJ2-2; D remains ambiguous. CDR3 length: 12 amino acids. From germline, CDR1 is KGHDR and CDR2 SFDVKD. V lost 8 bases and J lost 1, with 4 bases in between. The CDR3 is CATTGNTGELFF. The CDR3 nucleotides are TGTGCCACCACAGGGAACACCGGGGAGCTGTTTTTT.

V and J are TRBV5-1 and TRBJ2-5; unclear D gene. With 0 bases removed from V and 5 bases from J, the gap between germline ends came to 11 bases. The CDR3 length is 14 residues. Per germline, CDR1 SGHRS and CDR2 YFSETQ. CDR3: CASSLEGYRETQYF. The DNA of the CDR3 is TGCGCCAGCAGCTTGGAAGGGTATCGCGAGACCCAGTACTTC.

The DNA for the CDR3 is TGTGCCAGCAGTGGGCAGGGGATGAGGACTGAAGCTTTCTTT. This encodes CASSGQGMRTEAFF. V and J are TRBV25-1 and TRBJ1-1, with D possibly matching TRBD1 (6 bases). The germline V gene has CDR1 MGHDK and CDR2 SYGVNS. This CDR3 spans 14 amino acids. The V and J ends lost 4 bases and 5 bases respectively, with 14 bases between them.

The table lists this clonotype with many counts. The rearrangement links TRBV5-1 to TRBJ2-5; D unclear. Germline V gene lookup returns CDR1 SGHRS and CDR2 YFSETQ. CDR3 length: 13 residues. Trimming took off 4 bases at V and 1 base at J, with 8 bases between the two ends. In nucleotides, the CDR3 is TGCGCCAGCAGCAACCCGAGCCAAGAGACCCAGTACTTC. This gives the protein CASSNPSQETQYF. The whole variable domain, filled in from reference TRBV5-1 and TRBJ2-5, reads KAGVTQTPRYLIKTRGQQVTLSCSPISGHRSVSWYQQTPGQGLQFLFEYFSETQRNKGNFPGRFSGRQFSNSRSEMNVSTLELGDSALYLCASSNPSQETQYFGPGTRLLVL.

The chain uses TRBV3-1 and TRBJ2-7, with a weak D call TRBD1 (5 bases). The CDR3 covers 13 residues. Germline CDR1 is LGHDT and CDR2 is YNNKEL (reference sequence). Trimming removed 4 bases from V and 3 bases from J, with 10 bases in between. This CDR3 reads CASSRGHDYEQYF. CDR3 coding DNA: TGTGCCAGCAGCCGAGGACACGACTACGAGCAGTACTTC.

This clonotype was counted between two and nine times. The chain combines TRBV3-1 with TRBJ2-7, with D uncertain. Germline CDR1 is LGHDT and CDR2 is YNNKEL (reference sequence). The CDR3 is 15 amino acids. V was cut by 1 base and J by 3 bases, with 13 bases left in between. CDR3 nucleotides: TGTGCCAGCAGCCAAGCGCCCTCAAGGAGCTACGAGCAGTACGTC. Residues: CASSQAPSRSYEQYV.

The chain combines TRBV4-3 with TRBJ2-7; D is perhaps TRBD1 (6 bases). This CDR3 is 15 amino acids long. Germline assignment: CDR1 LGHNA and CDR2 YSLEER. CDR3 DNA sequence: TGCGCCAGCAGGGGTTTCGGGGACACCTCCGACGAGCAGTACGTC. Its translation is CASRGFGDTSDEQYV.

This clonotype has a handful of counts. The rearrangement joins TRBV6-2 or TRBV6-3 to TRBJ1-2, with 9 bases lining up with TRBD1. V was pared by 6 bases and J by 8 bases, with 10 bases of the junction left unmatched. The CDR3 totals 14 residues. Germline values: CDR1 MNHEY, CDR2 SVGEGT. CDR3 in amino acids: CASRNRGLVMGYTF. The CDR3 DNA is TGTGCCAGCAGGAACAGGGGGCTGGTTATGGGCTACACCTTC.